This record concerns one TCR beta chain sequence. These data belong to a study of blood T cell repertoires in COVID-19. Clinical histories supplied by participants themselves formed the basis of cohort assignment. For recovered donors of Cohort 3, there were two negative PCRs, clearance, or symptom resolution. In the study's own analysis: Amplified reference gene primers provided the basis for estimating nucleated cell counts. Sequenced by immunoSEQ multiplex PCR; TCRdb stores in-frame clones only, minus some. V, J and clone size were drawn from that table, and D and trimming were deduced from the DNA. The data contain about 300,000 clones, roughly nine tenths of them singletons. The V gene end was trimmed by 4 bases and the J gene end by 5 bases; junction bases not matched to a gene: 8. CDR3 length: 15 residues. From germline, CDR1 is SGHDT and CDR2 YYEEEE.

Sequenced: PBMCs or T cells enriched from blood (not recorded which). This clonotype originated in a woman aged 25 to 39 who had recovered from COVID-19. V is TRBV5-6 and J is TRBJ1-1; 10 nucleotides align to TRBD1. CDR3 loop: CASSPGTGADTEAFF. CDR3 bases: TGTGCCAGCAGCCCCGGGACAGGGGCAGATACTGAAGCTTTCTTT. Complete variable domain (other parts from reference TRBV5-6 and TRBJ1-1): DAGVTQSPTHLIKTRGQQVTLRCSPKSGHDTVSWYQQALGQGPQFIFQYYEEEERQRGNFPDRFSGHQFPNYSSELNVNALLLGDSALYLCASSPGTGADTEAFFGQGTRLTVV.